A single sample gave rise to the 12 T cell receptor beta chains below, sequenced in a study of CD8+ T cells in alopecia areata. Treatment noted: oral pan-JAK inhibitor, 5-10 mg twice daily. Extracted RNA was reverse transcribed, and the resulting cDNA served as sequencing template. Sequenced by immunoSEQ multiplex PCR; TCRdb stores in-frame clones only, minus some. The table includes roughly 220,000 clones, roughly 66% detected once. The material was CD4+ T cells sorted from blood, obtained between weeks 44 and 45, from a patient treated with tofacitinib. Receptor source: a human donor with alopecia areata.

The chain links TRBV6-6 to TRBJ2-7; no definite D call. The CDR3 sequence is 13 residues long. The V end was cut by 5 bases, the J end by 6 bases, with 14 bases between. Germline V gives CDR1 MNHNY, CDR2 SVGAGI (reference sequence). The CDR3 bases are TGTGCCAGCAGTCTCTCAACCGCTCTCGAGCAGTACTTC. This encodes CASSLSTALEQYF.

This chain uses TRBV5-1 with TRBJ1-4, with 7 bases matching TRBD1. The CDR3 extends over 16 amino acids. Trimming at V came to 1 base and at J to 10 bases, leaving 13 bases not matched to a gene. From germline, CDR1 is SGHRS and CDR2 YFSETQ. The CDR3 sequence is CASSLREGQLGGKLFF. Here the CDR3 DNA reads TGCGCCAGCAGCTTGCGTGAGGGACAGCTCGGTGGAAAACTGTTTTTT.

V and J are TRBV2 and TRBJ2-5, with TRBD1 matching 7 bases. Germline assignment: CDR1 SNHLY and CDR2 FYNNEI. Losses at the gene ends were 8 bases for V and 1 base for J; bases not matched to a gene: 1. The CDR3 runs to 12 residues. Written as DNA, the CDR3 is TGTGCCAGCGGGACAGTCCAAGAGACCCAGTACTTC. As protein: CASGTVQETQYF.

This clone was recorded only once. The V call is TRBV27, the J call TRBJ1-2; 10 positions match TRBD1. CDR1 is MNHEY and CDR2 is SMNVEV in the germline V gene (reference sequence). The J segment lost 4 bases and the V segment lost 4 bases, leaving 9 bases of the junction unmatched. CDR3 size: 16 residues. The CDR3 DNA is TGTGCCAGCAGTTCGGGACAGGGGCTGGTGCTCTATGGCTACACCTTC. As protein: CASSSGQGLVLYGYTF.

The gene calls are TRBV5-1 and TRBJ2-7; no clear D gene. Trimming stripped 1 base from V and 7 bases from J, with 15 bases between. Germline-derived CDR1 and CDR2 are SGHRS and YFSETQ. CDR3 size: 14 residues. The CDR3 bases are TGCGCCAGCAGCTTGACCTGGTCGACGCGGGAGCAGTACTTC. This gives the protein CASSLTWSTREQYF.

Worth noting for this clone: Distinct nucleotide sequences in the sample also encode this CDR3. The rearrangement links TRBV29-1 to TRBJ1-1; D uncertain. Per the germline V gene, CDR1 is SQVTM and CDR2 is ANQGSEA. CDR3 length: 12 residues. Trimming shortened V by 3 bases and J by 1 base, and 6 bases separated the two germline ends. The CDR3 loop is CSVDQGNTEAFF. In DNA, the CDR3 is TGCAGCGTTGACCAAGGGAACACTGAAGCTTTCTTT. Based on the CDR3 plus reference TRBV29-1 and TRBJ1-1, the full variable domain is SAVISQKPSRDICQRGTSLTIQCQVDSQVTMMFWYRQQPGQSLTLIATANQGSEATYESGFVIDKFPISRPNLTFSTLTVSNMSPEDSSIYLCSVDQGNTEAFFGQGTRLTVV.

The rearrangement uses TRBV5-1 and TRBJ1-6; 8 nucleotides agree with TRBD1. The junction had 8 bases not matched to a gene; V was cut back by 5 bases and J by 4 bases. The CDR3 is 16 amino acids. In germline, CDR1 is SGHRS, CDR2 YFSETQ. The CDR3 loop is CASRPGTGLYNSPLHF. In DNA form, the CDR3 reads TGCGCCAGCAGACCAGGGACAGGTCTTTATAATTCACCCCTCCACTTT.

In this sample, this clone turned up a few times. This chain connects TRBV11-2 to TRBJ2-3; 9 nucleotides line up with TRBD2. Germline loops: CDR1 SGHAT, CDR2 FQNNGV. This CDR3 comprises 14 residues. V lost 5 bases and J lost 4; bases outside the gene matches: 4. The CDR3: CASSQRLAADTQYF. CDR3 DNA: TGTGCCAGCAGCCAAAGACTAGCGGCAGATACGCAGTATTTT.

The J gene is TRBJ2-7, the V gene TRBV2, with 7 bases lining up with TRBD2. The V and J ends lost 6 bases and 0 bases, in that order; junction bases with no gene match: 5. The CDR3 is 14 amino acids. The V gene's germline CDR1 is SNHLY and CDR2 FYNNEI. The CDR3 sequence: CASSASGPSYEQYF. The CDR3 bases are TGTGCCAGCAGCGCTAGCGGTCCCTCCTACGAGCAGTACTTC.

Only a few counts were recorded for this clone. This chain uses TRBV5-1 with TRBJ2-1; D is unclear. Germline V gene data show CDR1 as SGHRS and CDR2 as YFSETQ. The CDR3 extends over 16 amino acids. Between the trimmed V and J ends, which lost 1 base and 0 bases, there was a span of 11 bases. The CDR3 bases are TGCGCCAGCAGCTTGCTAGTCCGGAGCTCCTACAATGAGCAGTTCTTC. Translating it yields CASSLLVRSSYNEQFF. Complete variable domain (other parts from reference TRBV5-1 and TRBJ2-1): KAGVTQTPRYLIKTRGQQVTLSCSPISGHRSVSWYQQTPGQGLQFLFEYFSETQRNKGNFPGRFSGRQFSNSRSEMNVSTLELGDSALYLCASSLLVRSSYNEQFFGPGTRLTVL.

Only a few counts were recorded for this clone. This chain links TRBV7-2 with TRBJ2-5; TRBD1 might be the D (5 bases). With 3 bases removed from V and 4 bases from J, the gap between germline ends came to 9 bases. This CDR3 is built from 13 residues. Germline V gene lookup returns CDR1 SGHTA and CDR2 FQGNSA. The CDR3 is CASSFTGSETQYF. The CDR3 DNA is TGTGCCAGCAGCTTCACAGGTTCAGAGACCCAGTACTTC. Using reference TRBV7-2 and TRBJ2-5 for the parts outside the CDR3, the full variable domain is GAGVSQSPSNKVTEKGKDVELRCDPISGHTALYWYRQSLGQGLEFLIYFQGNSAPDKSGLPSDRFSAERTGGSVSTLTIQRTQQEDSAVYLCASSFTGSETQYFGPGTRLLVL.

The table lists this clone with a count of one. The J gene is TRBJ1-2, the V gene TRBV7-2; no definite D call. V shed 5 bases and J shed 0 bases, with 10 bases lying between them. In germline, CDR1 is SGHTA, CDR2 FQGNSA. The CDR3 has 14 amino acids. The CDR3 reads CASSPRPANYGYTF. Here the CDR3 DNA reads TGTGCCAGCAGCCCCCGGCCAGCTAACTATGGCTACACCTTC.